This T cell receptor beta chain derives from a study of regulatory T cells in long-lasting Graves disease. Study summary: Over 5 years of antithyroid drugs plus positive TSH receptor antibodies defined persistent Graves' disease. Findings and caveats of the study: Patients with persistent disease showed a bias toward TRBV28, TRBJ1-2 and TRBJ2-5.

Noted time point: persistent/refractory GD, antithyroid drugs over 5 years with positive TRAb. Preparation of the TCR library used RNA extracted from PBMCs. Building the TCR beta libraries relied on iRepertoire HTBI primers, and CDR3 regions underwent Arm-PCR. TCRdb reanalysed the multiplex PCR reads using MiXCR and keeps one entry per CDR3 protein. Here the sample spans roughly 400,000 distinct CDR3 sequences, under 25% being singletons. Regarding this clonotype: The target antigen is unknown.

V was trimmed by 0 bases and J by 1 base, leaving 10 bases between them. Germline lookup yields CDR1 GTSNPN and CDR2 SVGIG (reference sequence). This CDR3 spans 14 amino acids. The receptor's source is a female donor with Graves disease. The chain links TRBV30 to TRBJ2-7; no reliable D call. The sequenced sample was peripheral blood mononuclear cells (PBMCs), obtained when the disease was refractory, from a patient treated with antithyroid drugs. In DNA form, the CDR3 reads TGTGCCTGGAGTGTACACGGCCAATCCTACGAGCAGTACTTC. Its protein product is CAWSVHGQSYEQYF.